These 27 T cell receptor beta chains share one sample of origin, sequenced in a study of blood T cell repertoires in COVID-19. Sequenced by immunoSEQ multiplex PCR; TCRdb stores in-frame clones only, minus some. Of roughly 400,000 clones in the sample, roughly 86% were seen once. The sequenced material came from peripheral blood. The receptors derive from a woman in her fifties or sixties with COVID-19, enrolled during active disease.

V is TRBV12-3 or TRBV12-4 and J is TRBJ2-1, with TRBD2 matching over 7 bases. This CDR3 region has 13 residues. After removal of 11 bases from V and 9 bases from J, the junction contained 13 bases not matched to a gene. CDR3 bases: TGTGCCTGCCAGAGCGGGGAGTATGGTGAGCAGTTCTTC. This codes for CACQSGEYGEQFF.

The chain employs TRBV7-2 and TRBJ2-1; D not resolved. CDR1 is SGHTA, CDR2 FQGNSA, per germline. The length of the CDR3 is 16 residues. With 1 base removed from V and 1 base from J, the gap between germline ends came to 11 bases. This CDR3 is CASSLGDGRSYNEQFF. CDR3 in DNA: TGTGCCAGCAGCTTAGGTGACGGCAGGTCCTACAATGAGCAGTTCTTC. Full variable domain (remainder filled in from reference TRBV7-2 and TRBJ2-1): GAGVSQSPSNKVTEKGKDVELRCDPISGHTALYWYRQSLGQGLEFLIYFQGNSAPDKSGLPSDRFSAERTGGSVSTLTIQRTQQEDSAVYLCASSLGDGRSYNEQFFGPGTRLTVL.

The chain couples TRBV11-2 to TRBJ2-2, with D unclear. V was shortened by 7 bases and J by 7 bases, with 13 bases between the two germline ends. Germline CDR1 and CDR2: SGHAT and FQNNGV. This CDR3 has 13 amino acids. In DNA, the CDR3 is TGTGCCAGCACCAGGCTGAGTGGCGGGGAGCTGTTTTTT. Protein product: CASTRLSGGELFF.

The J gene is TRBJ1-2, the V gene TRBV6-1, with D tentatively TRBD1 (6 bases). This CDR3 is 16 amino acids long. Deletions cut 1 base from V and 5 bases from J, with 17 bases between. Looked up from germline, CDR1 is MNHNS and CDR2 is SASEGT. The DNA of the CDR3 is TGTGCCAGCAGTGAAGGAGGGCAGGGGAACTCTTATGGCTACACCTTC. Translated, it gives CASSEGGQGNSYGYTF.

The chain joins TRBV7-2 to TRBJ2-3; D perhaps matches TRBD2 (7 bases). Trimming removed 4 bases at V and 4 bases at J, with 15 bases between. The CDR3 covers 15 residues. From germline, CDR1 is SGHTA and CDR2 FQGNSA. CDR3 residues: CASSWGGLKADTQYF. The CDR3 bases are TGTGCCAGCAGCTGGGGGGGGCTAAAGGCAGATACGCAGTATTTT.

V and J are TRBV21-1 and TRBJ2-2; the table names TRBD2, a call not compared with the DNA. TRBV21-1 is an annotated pseudogene. The CDR3 sequence is 15 residues long. CDR3 sequence: CASSISGGNTGELFF. The CDR3 coding sequence is TGTGCCAGCAGCATTAGCGGGGGGAACACCGGGGAGCTGTTTTTT.

The chain joins TRBV14 to TRBJ2-1, with 15 bases aligning to TRBD2. Trimming cost V 8 bases and J 7 bases; bases outside gene matches: 12. Germline V gives CDR1 SGHDN, CDR2 FVKESK. The CDR3 sequence is 17 residues long. The CDR3 is CASGAIEGLAGGNEQFF. The CDR3 nucleotides read TGTGCCAGCGGAGCGATCGAAGGACTAGCGGGGGGGAATGAGCAGTTCTTC.

CDR3: CASSVDIAGGRADTQYF. The DNA for the CDR3 is TGTGCCAGCAGCGTAGATATAGCGGGGGGACGGGCAGATACGCAGTATTTT. The chain employs TRBV9 and TRBJ2-3; 10 nucleotides align to TRBD2. This CDR3 has 17 amino acids. Per germline, CDR1 SGDLS and CDR2 YYNGEE. J lost 4 bases, V lost 0 bases, and 8 bases had no gene match.

The rearrangement joins TRBV3-1 (or the pseudogene TRBV3-2) to TRBJ2-5; 9 bases align to TRBD2. The CDR3 length is 15 residues. CDR1 and CDR2 from the germline V gene are LGHDT and YNNKEL (reference sequence). The V and J ends lost 2 bases and 1 base, in that order; junction bases with no gene match: 2. The CDR3 nucleotides are TGTGCCAGCAGCCAACTAGCGGGGTCCCAAGAGACCCAGTACTTC. Encoded protein: CASSQLAGSQETQYF.

V gene TRBV3-1 (or the pseudogene TRBV3-2) combines with J gene TRBJ1-5; D perhaps matches TRBD1 (5 bases). The CDR3 is 13 amino acids. V was clipped by 1 base and J by 7 bases, with 8 bases between them. From germline, CDR1 is LGHDT and CDR2 YNNKEL (reference sequence). The CDR3 sequence: CASSQAGHQPQHF. CDR3 in DNA: TGTGCCAGCAGCCAAGCAGGGCACCAGCCCCAGCATTTT.

The chain links TRBV5-1 to TRBJ2-7, with TRBD1 matching 7 bases. CDR3 length: 17 amino acids. With 1 base clipped from V and 4 bases from J, the junction kept 14 bases outside the gene matches. CDR1 is SGHRS and CDR2 is YFSETQ in the germline V gene. CDR3 in DNA: TGCGCCAGCAGCTTGAAGGTTGATCGGGACAGCACTTACGAGCAGTACTTC. Its translation: CASSLKVDRDSTYEQYF.

The chain has TRBV7-2 and TRBJ1-4; 7 nucleotides agree with TRBD1. Unmatched junction bases numbered 7, after V lost 6 bases and J lost 3 bases. The CDR3 loop spans 15 amino acids. CDR1 is SGHTA, CDR2 FQGNSA, per germline. The CDR3 sequence: CASRPTGLANEKLFF. CDR3 DNA sequence: TGTGCCAGCAGACCGACAGGGTTGGCTAATGAAAAACTGTTTTTT.

This clone was detected a few times. The chain couples TRBV2 to TRBJ2-7, with 11 bases that match TRBD1. V was clipped by 11 bases and J by 7 bases; unmatched bases: 10. Germline lookup yields CDR1 SNHLY and CDR2 FYNNEI. The CDR3 consists of 13 residues. In DNA form, the CDR3 reads TGTGCCTGCCGCGGACAGGGGGCGCGGGAGCAGTACTTC. Translation gives CACRGQGAREQYF.

The rearrangement links TRBV10-2 to TRBJ1-5; 10 nucleotides match TRBD1. The CDR3 is 14 amino acids. CDR1 and CDR2 from the germline V gene are WSHSY and SAAADI. Trimming took 5 bases from V and 7 from J; bases not matched to a gene: 5. In nucleotides, the CDR3 is TGCGCCAGCAGTACGGACAGGGGGAGGCAGCCCCAGCATTTT. Translated: CASSTDRGRQPQHF.

The chain carries TRBV11-2 and TRBJ1-6, with D maybe TRBD1 (5 bases). CDR1 and CDR2 from the germline V gene are SGHAT and FQNNGV. V was pared by 6 bases and J by 11 bases, with 14 bases between. This CDR3 is 13 amino acids long. CDR3 DNA: TGTGCCAGCAGTGGGGGGATTGGGGCACCCCTCCACTTT. As protein: CASSGGIGAPLHF. Full variable domain (outside the CDR3, taken from reference TRBV11-2 and TRBJ1-6): EAGVAQSPRYKIIEKRQSVAFWCNPISGHATLYWYQQILGQGPKLLIQFQNNGVVDDSQLPKDRFSAERLKGVDSTLKIQPAKLEDSAVYLCASSGGIGAPLHFGNGTRLTVT.

This clone has ten or more counts. This chain uses TRBV4-1 with TRBJ2-7; the match to TRBD1 covers 9 bases. The CDR3 spans 14 residues. CDR1 is MGHRA, CDR2 YSYEKL, per germline. Trimming cost V 4 bases and J 6 bases; bases outside gene matches: 7. In nucleotides, the CDR3 is TGCGCCAGCAGCCGCCCCGGGACAGGGCTCGAGCAGTACTTC. Its protein is CASSRPGTGLEQYF.

The chain recombines TRBV30 with TRBJ1-1; 8 bases map to TRBD1. Per the germline V gene, CDR1 is GTSNPN and CDR2 is SVGIG (reference sequence). Trimming cost V 1 base and J 0 bases; bases outside gene matches: 7. CDR3 size: 16 residues. In nucleotides, the CDR3 is TGTGCCTGGAGTGGGGACAGGAAAGTGATGAACACTGAAGCTTTCTTT. This gives the protein CAWSGDRKVMNTEAFF.

The chain is built from TRBV7-8 and TRBJ2-3, with a tentative D call TRBD2 (5 bases). This CDR3 spans 12 amino acids. CDR1 and CDR2 (germline): SGHVS, FQNEAQ. Between the trimmed V and J ends, which lost 1 base and 12 bases, there was a span of 11 bases. Written as DNA, the CDR3 is TGTGCCAGCAGCTTAGGGACTGGGCTACAGTATTTT. Its protein product is CASSLGTGLQYF.

Comments on this clone: Other DNA sequences in the sample encode the same CDR3. V usage is TRBV3-1 (or the pseudogene TRBV3-2) and J usage is TRBJ2-7; TRBD2 matches at 13 bases. Germline CDR1 LGHDT, CDR2 YNNKEL (reference sequence). CDR3 length equals 15 residues. Trimming cost V 3 bases and J 4 bases; bases outside gene matches: 3. The CDR3: CASSQGTSGVYEQYF. DNA of the CDR3: TGTGCCAGCAGCCAGGGGACTAGCGGGGTGTACGAGCAGTACTTC.

This clone was seen once. The chain has TRBV15 and TRBJ1-5; the D is unclear. The V gene lost 1 base and the J gene lost 4 bases, with 11 bases spanning the gap. This CDR3 has 15 amino acids. In germline, CDR1 is LNHNV, CDR2 YYDKDF (reference sequence). CDR3 nucleotide sequence: TGTGCCACCAGCAGAGTTGGCCAGATTAATCAGCCCCAGCATTTT. This translates into CATSRVGQINQPQHF.

The chain recombines TRBV30 with TRBJ1-5; D gene ambiguous. With 0 bases removed from V and 6 bases from J, the gap between germline ends came to 12 bases. Germline V gene data show CDR1 as GTSNPN and CDR2 as SVGIG (reference sequence). CDR3 length: 14 amino acids. This CDR3 reads CAWSVRGMTQPQHF. CDR3 coding DNA: TGTGCCTGGAGTGTAAGAGGGATGACTCAGCCCCAGCATTTT.

This clone appeared once. This rearrangement joins TRBV29-1 to TRBJ2-2; 10 bases are a match to TRBD1. CDR1 and CDR2 (germline): SQVTM, ANQGSEA. CDR3 length equals 15 residues. Germline trimming cut 6 bases from V and 6 bases from J; bases unmatched to any gene: 10. Here the CDR3 reads CSVGTGAPPAGELFF. CDR3 bases: TGCAGCGTCGGGACAGGGGCTCCCCCGGCCGGGGAGCTGTTTTTT.

This chain uses TRBV6-5 with TRBJ1-2, with a tentative D call TRBD1 (6 bases). Per germline, CDR1 MNHEY and CDR2 SVGAGI. V was trimmed by 9 bases and J by 8 bases, leaving 22 bases between them. CDR3 size: 14 residues. DNA for the CDR3: TGTGCCAGTGGACTCCGGGGGGCAGATAGAGGCTACACCTTC. This codes for CASGLRGADRGYTF.

The rearrangement joins TRBV7-2 to TRBJ2-7, with 8 bases identical to TRBD1. V was clipped by 4 bases and J by 6 bases; unmatched bases: 5. In germline, CDR1 is SGHTA, CDR2 FQGNSA. The CDR3 has 13 residues. CDR3 DNA: TGTGCCAGCAGCTCACGGACAGGGCGCGAGCAGTACTTC. It translates to CASSSRTGREQYF.

This chain links TRBV9 with TRBJ2-6; TRBD1 matches 7 bases. Germline V gene data show CDR1 as SGDLS and CDR2 as YYNGEE. The CDR3 consists of 17 residues. J was trimmed by 0 bases and V by 3 bases; bases with no gene match: 6. The DNA of the CDR3 is TGTGCCAGCAGCGAGGACAGGTGGGGCTCTGGGGCCAACGTCCTGACTTTC. Protein sequence: CASSEDRWGSGANVLTF.

This clone was seen a handful of times. The V and J genes are TRBV28 and TRBJ1-2; D not certain. This CDR3 is built from 10 residues. CDR1 is MDHEN, CDR2 SYDVKM, per germline. V was shortened by 10 bases and J by 7 bases, with 10 bases between the two germline ends. The CDR3 protein is CATLSSGYTF. The CDR3 nucleotides are TGTGCCACCCTTAGCAGTGGCTACACCTTC.

Here the CDR3 reads CASSFRQANQPQHF. The CDR3 DNA sequence: TGTGCCAGCAGCTTCCGACAGGCCAATCAGCCCCAGCATTTT. The rearrangement joins TRBV5-6 to TRBJ1-5; D is perhaps TRBD1 (6 bases). V dropped 2 bases and J dropped 3 bases, with 9 bases sitting between them. There are 14 residues in the CDR3. Germline-derived CDR1 and CDR2 are SGHDT and YYEEEE.